This T cell receptor beta chain was recovered during a study of cytotoxic CD8 clonotypes in ibrutinib-treated CLL. About the research overall: Mean yields were 255,043 productive templates and roughly 94,000 productive rearrangements per sample. Broader study findings: Public clonotypes proved infrequent, and on treatment they shrank or remained steady. In comparison with age-matched healthy donors, baseline clonality was higher and tracked circulating CD8+ T-cell counts.

CDR1 is SGHRS, CDR2 YFSETQ, per germline. The V and J ends lost 0 bases and 0 bases, in that order; junction bases with no gene match: 5. This CDR3 has 17 amino acids. Sequencing was performed with immunoSEQ multiplex PCR; in TCRdb, only in-frame clones are kept and a portion is missing. The repertoire holds nearly 15,000 clones, roughly 69% seen once, with about 13% in the top ten. As regards this clone: Its matching antigen is unknown.

This clonotype originated in a human donor with chronic lymphocytic leukemia. This chain uses TRBV5-1 with TRBJ2-1, with TRBD1 identical over 8 bases. The sample in question was PBMCs, obtained before ibrutinib treatment. The CDR3 DNA follows: TGCGCCAGCAGCTTGGGGACAGGGATTACCTCCTACAATGAGCAGTTCTTC. Translating it yields CASSLGTGITSYNEQFF. Complete variable domain (other parts from reference TRBV5-1 and TRBJ2-1): KAGVTQTPRYLIKTRGQQVTLSCSPISGHRSVSWYQQTPGQGLQFLFEYFSETQRNKGNFPGRFSGRQFSNSRSEMNVSTLELGDSALYLCASSLGTGITSYNEQFFGPGTRLTVL.